These 27 T cell receptor beta chains came from one sample sequenced in a study of T-cell reconstitution after alpha-beta-depleted transplantation in children. Library preparation (for TCRbeta) was performed with unique molecular identifiers. TCRdb reanalysed the PCR reads using MiXCR and keeps one entry per CDR3 protein. Of around 370,000 distinct CDR3 sequences listed, 15% to 20% were seen once; the top ten hold around 38%. Sequencing was performed on PBMCs, mostly from graft donor cells, taken 360 days after TCRalphabeta/CD19-depleted stem cell transplant. These receptors were obtained from a male patient aged 2 to 9 who had a stem cell transplant for acute lymphoblastic leukemia, so the T cells may come from the graft donor.

This clonotype was detected a few times. V is TRBV7-2 and J is TRBJ2-1, with D hard to call. Germline loops: CDR1 SGHTA, CDR2 FQGNSA. The CDR3 spans 15 residues. Trimming stripped 7 bases from V and 0 bases from J, with 13 bases between. The chain's CDR3 is CASTFRLNSYNEQFF. The CDR3 DNA sequence: TGTGCCAGCACCTTCCGGCTTAACTCCTACAATGAGCAGTTCTTC.

This clonotype was seen a handful of times. The junction shows a germline mismatch at one end, possibly a read error. The chain is built from TRBV7-9 and TRBJ2-7; 9 bases are a match to TRBD2. Germline CDR1 and CDR2: SEHNR and FQNEAQ (reference sequence). The CDR3 runs 16 residues. CDR3 in amino acids: CASSLAGPILSYEQYF. Here the CDR3 DNA reads TGTGCCAGCAGCCTAGCGGGACCTATACTTTCCTACGAGCAGTACTTC.

This clonotype turned up a few times. J is TRBJ1-5 and V is TRBV2; no clear D. This CDR3 comprises 14 residues. Between the trimmed V and J ends, which lost 1 base and 2 bases, there was a span of 6 bases. CDR1 SNHLY and CDR2 FYNNEI come from the germline V gene. The CDR3 spells CASSEEAGNQPQHF. Written as DNA, the CDR3 is TGTGCCAGCAGTGAAGAGGCGGGCAATCAGCCCCAGCATTTT.

This clonotype has a count of ten or more. The chain employs TRBV18 and TRBJ2-3; TRBD2 might be the D (6 bases). Germline CDR1 KGHSH, CDR2 LQKENI. The CDR3 is 16 residues long. Between the trimmed V and J ends, which lost 0 bases and 2 bases, there was a span of 12 bases. The CDR3 DNA reads as TGTGCCAGCTCACCACCTCTAGCGTCAAACACAGATACGCAGTATTTT. This gives the protein CASSPPLASNTDTQYF.

This chain joins TRBV5-4 and TRBJ2-7; TRBD2 agrees at 8 bases. The CDR3 loop spans 13 amino acids. V gave up 6 bases and J gave up 5 bases; unmatched junction bases: 7. Per germline, CDR1 SGHNT and CDR2 YYREEE (reference sequence). CDR3 region: CASKWSGSHEQYF. As DNA, the CDR3 is TGTGCCAGCAAATGGAGCGGGAGCCACGAGCAGTACTTC.

Only a few counts were recorded for this clonotype. The rearrangement uses TRBV20-1 and TRBJ2-2, with D maybe TRBD1 (6 bases). The CDR3 has 15 amino acids. Germline-derived CDR1 and CDR2 are DFQATT and SNEGSKA (reference sequence). Trimming shortened V by 3 bases and J by 0 bases, and 11 bases separated the two germline ends. CDR3 in amino acids: CSASQGFPNTGELFF. The CDR3 DNA follows: TGCAGTGCTAGCCAGGGGTTTCCGAACACCGGGGAGCTGTTTTTT.

Only a few counts were recorded for this clonotype. This sequence joins TRBV4-3 and TRBJ1-1; no clear D gene. V shed 2 bases and J shed 4 bases, with 17 bases lying between them. This CDR3 region has 16 residues. Germline V CDR1 and CDR2: LGHNA, YSLEER. DNA for the CDR3: TGCGCCAGCAGCCAAAGAAGCTTCAGAGGGTTCACTGAAGCTTTCTTT. Amino acids: CASSQRSFRGFTEAFF.

This clonotype has a handful of counts. This chain links TRBV9 with TRBJ2-7; D possibly uses TRBD1 or TRBD2 (6 bases each). The CDR3 runs to 15 residues. CDR1 is SGDLS, CDR2 YYNGEE, per germline. Trimming took 0 bases from V and 3 from J, leaving 13 bases between them. This chain's CDR3 is CASSVDGGGGYEQYF. CDR3 nucleotides: TGTGCCAGCAGCGTAGATGGAGGGGGAGGCTACGAGCAGTACTTC.

This clonotype appeared a few times. V and J are TRBV19 and TRBJ2-7; 7 nucleotides agree with TRBD2. The CDR3 has 14 residues. V lost 4 bases, J lost 3 bases, and 6 bases stayed unmatched. Germline CDR1 is LNHDA and CDR2 is SQIVND (reference sequence). The CDR3 sequence is CASSRGRGVYEQYF. CDR3 in DNA: TGTGCCAGTAGTAGGGGCCGGGGGGTCTACGAGCAGTACTTC.

CDR3 DNA sequence: TGTGCCAGCAGCCAAGGGCTAGCGAAATCAGATACGCAGTATTTT. It translates to CASSQGLAKSDTQYF. This sequence joins TRBV3-1 and TRBJ2-3; D may be TRBD2 (6 bases). CDR3 size: 15 residues. Trimming took off 1 base at V and 4 bases at J, with 12 bases between the two ends. Per the germline V gene, CDR1 is LGHDT and CDR2 is YNNKEL (reference sequence).

This clonotype was seen ten or more times. The chain links TRBV7-8 to TRBJ2-1; the D gene is possibly TRBD2 (7 bases). The CDR3 length is 17 residues. Germline V gene lookup returns CDR1 SGHVS and CDR2 FQNEAQ. Trimming removed 3 bases at V and 9 bases at J, with 24 bases between. Written as DNA, the CDR3 is TGTGCCAGCAGCTTTAAACTAGCGCCCGCCGAAGGGGGTGAGCAGTTCTTC. The encoded protein is CASSFKLAPAEGGEQFF. Combining the CDR3 with reference TRBV7-8 and TRBJ2-1 gives the whole variable domain GAGVSQSPRYKVAKRGQDVALRCDPISGHVSLFWYQQALGQGPEFLTYFQNEAQLDKSGLPSDRFFAERPEGSVSTLKIQRTQQEDSAVYLCASSFKLAPAEGGEQFFGPGTRLTVL.

This clonotype was seen many times. The chain carries TRBV6-5 and TRBJ2-7; D unresolved. The length of the CDR3 is 11 residues. CDR1 and CDR2 (germline): MNHEY, SVGAGI. V lost 2 bases and J 4 bases, leaving 3 bases between the germline ends. The CDR3 spells CASSYAYEQYF. The CDR3 DNA is TGTGCCAGCAGTTACGCTTACGAGCAGTACTTC.

Only a few counts were recorded for this clonotype. This chain links TRBV4-1 with TRBJ2-2; D tentatively fits TRBD1 or TRBD2 (5 bases each). The germline CDR1 and CDR2 sequences are MGHRA and YSYEKL. Trimming left V 2 bases short and J 0 bases short, with 10 bases between. This CDR3 region has 16 residues. CDR3 coding DNA: TGCGCCAGCAGCCAAAACGGGGCCCCGAACACCGGGGAGCTGTTTTTT. It specifies CASSQNGAPNTGELFF.

This clonotype was found once. A read error is likely, as this CDR3 ends without the conserved phenylalanine or tryptophan. V is TRBV11-2 and J is TRBJ1-2; D might be TRBD1 (6 bases). CDR1 and CDR2 from the germline V gene are SGHAT and FQNNGV. V was trimmed by 8 bases and J by 8 bases, leaving 21 bases between them. The CDR3 covers 14 residues. CDR3 sequence (DNA): TGTGCCAGCTCGGCCCCCACACAGGGCTCGGGCTACACCGTC. Protein product: CASSAPTQGSGYTV.

In DNA, the CDR3 is TGCAGCGTTGAGGCGGGAGGGCCGGAGACCCAGTACTTC. Protein: CSVEAGGPETQYF. The rearrangement joins TRBV29-1 to TRBJ2-5, with 9 bases aligning to TRBD2. The trim removed 3 bases at V and 5 bases at J, leaving 4 bases unmatched. This CDR3 is built from 13 residues. Germline CDR1 and CDR2: SQVTM and ANQGSEA.

Only a few counts were recorded for this clonotype. V gene TRBV4-3 combines with J gene TRBJ2-7; D is perhaps TRBD2 (5 bases). Trimming shortened V by 4 bases and J by 2 bases, and 21 bases separated the two germline ends. The CDR3 spans 17 residues. Germline CDR1 is LGHNA and CDR2 is YSLEER. For the CDR3, the DNA is TGCGCCAGCAGCCCCGAAATTAGTAGGGCCGGGACCTACGAGCAGTACTTC. This translates into CASSPEISRAGTYEQYF.

This clonotype was observed a few times. The chain links TRBV5-1 to TRBJ1-2; tentative D call: TRBD1 (6 bases). Germline V lookup: CDR1 SGHRS, CDR2 YFSETQ. The CDR3 extends over 14 amino acids. V was trimmed by 0 bases and J by 4 bases, leaving 10 bases between them. The CDR3 reads CASSLGTDRYGYTF. CDR3 bases: TGCGCCAGCAGCTTGGGGACAGATCGCTATGGCTACACCTTC.

This clonotype was seen a few times. The CDR3 region is CSAARSRDTEAFF. The CDR3 coding sequence is TGCAGTGCCGCCCGCTCGAGGGACACTGAAGCTTTCTTT. The chain employs TRBV20-1 and TRBJ1-1; D ambiguous. Trimming removed 6 bases at V and 3 bases at J, with 14 bases between. The CDR3 sequence is 13 residues long. Germline CDR1 DFQATT, CDR2 SNEGSKA (reference sequence).

This clonotype occurred a few times. The rearrangement joins TRBV4-3 to TRBJ2-7; 8 bases line up with TRBD1. J gave up 6 bases and V 4 bases, and 8 bases lay outside the gene matches. The germline V gene has CDR1 LGHNA and CDR2 YSLEER. This CDR3 is 14 amino acids long. In DNA, the CDR3 is TGCGCCAGCAGCCCATGGACAGGGTCGCTCGAGCAGTACTTC. This translates into CASSPWTGSLEQYF.

The chain employs TRBV20-1 and TRBJ1-3; 8 positions agree with TRBD1. CDR1 is DFQATT and CDR2 is SNEGSKA in the germline V gene (reference sequence). There are 14 residues in the CDR3. With V trimmed by 0 bases and J by 3 bases, 1 base remained unmatched. The CDR3 here is CSARETGGGNTIYF. The CDR3 DNA reads TGCAGTGCTAGAGAAACAGGGGGTGGAAACACCATATATTTT.

This clonotype was seen more than once but under ten times. The rearrangement uses TRBV29-1 and TRBJ1-1; D unclear. The germline CDR1 and CDR2 sequences are SQVTM and ANQGSEA. The CDR3 contains 13 residues. V shed 5 bases and J shed 0 bases, with 10 bases lying between them. The CDR3 nucleotides are TGCAGCGTTCCTTCTCGGGTGAACACTGAAGCTTTCTTT. This encodes CSVPSRVNTEAFF.

This clonotype occurred once. The V call is TRBV12-3 or TRBV12-4, the J call TRBJ1-5; no reliable D call. The CDR3 is 13 amino acids. The germline V and J ends were trimmed by 3 bases and 7 bases, with 10 bases remaining between them. Written as DNA, the CDR3 is TGTGCCAGCAGTTTGTTAGACTTACAGCCCCAGCATTTT. Amino acid sequence: CASSLLDLQPQHF.

The V call is TRBV20-1, the J call TRBJ2-7; TRBD2 agrees at 12 bases. The CDR3 loop spans 14 amino acids. CDR1 is DFQATT, CDR2 SNEGSKA, per germline (reference sequence). V shed 6 bases, J shed 7 bases, and the junction held 10 bases outside the gene matches. The CDR3 nucleotides read TGCAGTGCACCGCTAGCGGGAGGGCCCGGGGAGCAGTACTTC. This gives the protein CSAPLAGGPGEQYF.

This clonotype was seen only a few times. J is TRBJ2-1 and V is TRBV5-5; tentatively, D is TRBD2 (6 bases). The CDR3 is made up of 15 amino acids. V shed 4 bases and J shed 4 bases, with 15 bases lying between them. The germline CDR1 and CDR2 sequences are SGHKS and YYEKEE (reference sequence). The CDR3 nucleotides are TGTGCCAGCAGCCCCGGGAGTTCGCTTTACAATGAGCAGTTCTTC. Translation gives CASSPGSSLYNEQFF. Based on the CDR3 plus reference TRBV5-5 and TRBJ2-1, the full variable domain is DAGVTQSPTHLIKTRGQQVTLRCSPISGHKSVSWYQQVLGQGPQFIFQYYEKEERGRGNFPDRFSARQFPNYSSELNVNALLLGDSALYLCASSPGSSLYNEQFFGPGTRLTVL.

The chain recombines TRBV12-5 with TRBJ2-3, with TRBD2 matching 7 bases. The junction had 24 bases not matched to a gene; V was cut back by 3 bases and J by 3 bases. The germline CDR1 and CDR2 sequences are LGHNT and FRNRAP. The CDR3 loop spans 21 amino acids. CDR3 sequence: CASGFHGLALGRLYRTDTQYF. The CDR3 region has the DNA TGTGCTAGTGGTTTCCATGGATTGGCTCTCGGGAGGCTGTATCGGACAGATACGCAGTATTTT. Full variable domain (remainder filled in from reference TRBV12-5 and TRBJ2-3): DARVTQTPRHKVTEMGQEVTMRCQPILGHNTVFWYRQTMMQGLELLAYFRNRAPLDDSGMPKDRFSAEMPDATLATLKIQPSEPRDSAVYFCASGFHGLALGRLYRTDTQYFGPGTRLTVL.

There are a few counts of this clonotype. The chain combines TRBV7-2 with TRBJ2-1; TRBD2 matches at 10 bases. CDR1 SGHTA and CDR2 FQGNSA come from the germline V gene. Trimming cost V 7 bases and J 2 bases; bases outside gene matches: 8. The CDR3 consists of 16 residues. CDR3 bases: TGTGCCAGCAAGTTTAGCGGGAGGTTCACCTACAATGAGCAGTTCTTC. Amino acids: CASKFSGRFTYNEQFF. The full variable domain, with the rest looked up from reference TRBV7-2 and TRBJ2-1, is GAGVSQSPSNKVTEKGKDVELRCDPISGHTALYWYRQSLGQGLEFLIYFQGNSAPDKSGLPSDRFSAERTGGSVSTLTIQRTQQEDSAVYLCASKFSGRFTYNEQFFGPGTRLTVL.

A few counts support this clonotype. The chain joins TRBV20-1 to TRBJ2-7, with no clear D. The CDR3 extends over 13 amino acids. Per the germline V gene, CDR1 is DFQATT and CDR2 is SNEGSKA (reference sequence). Between the trimmed V and J ends, which lost 1 base and 2 bases, there was a span of 9 bases. The CDR3 sequence: CSARGQATYEQYF. CDR3 in DNA: TGCAGTGCTAGAGGGCAGGCCACCTACGAGCAGTACTTC.